The clone carrying this T cell receptor beta chain has more than one count but fewer than ten. Here immunoSEQ multiplex PCR was the method, and the copy in TCRdb shows in-frame clones only, minus some. The data hold roughly 92,000 clones, with around four fifths observed a single time. V gave up 10 bases and J gave up 3 bases, with 10 bases separating them. From germline, CDR1 is MNHNS and CDR2 SASEGT. The CDR3 sequence is 13 residues long. This specimen comes from a study of blood T cell repertoires in COVID-19. Whole-study context: Donors in the United States, Italy and Spain gave samples during acute or convalescent COVID-19. In each case, the material was cDNA or gDNA derived from T cells, B-cell-depleted T cells, or PBMCs.

Sequences were obtained from peripheral blood. The chain joins TRBV6-1 to TRBJ1-6, with D unresolved. The source is a woman aged 80 or over with active or convalescent COVID-19. The CDR3 region has the DNA TGTGCCACGAGGGAGAACTATAATTCACCCCTCCACTTT. It codes for CATRENYNSPLHF.